Sequencing of this T cell receptor beta chain was carried out in a study of blood T cell repertoires in COVID-19. The overall study: Researchers got acute and convalescent COVID-19 samples from the United States, Italy and Spain. In each case, the material was cDNA or gDNA derived from T cells, B-cell-depleted T cells, or PBMCs.

This clone was counted once. V lost 7 bases, J lost 6 bases, and 7 bases stayed unmatched. Germline V gene sequence: CDR1 SEHNR, CDR2 FQNEAQ (reference sequence). The CDR3 has 13 amino acids. Methods used by the authors: Using reference gene primer amplification, nucleated cell counts were estimated. The assay was immunoSEQ multiplex PCR, and TCRdb's table has in-frame clones only and misses some. D and trimming were read from the DNA, whereas the V and J calls and clone size are those reported in that table. The profile shows about 69,000 clones, 90% of them singletons. The TCR sequence derives from a man aged 50-60 years with acute or convalescent COVID-19. Sequenced sample: peripheral blood. This chain joins TRBV7-9 and TRBJ1-1; TRBD1 agrees at 8 bases. The CDR3 DNA reads TGTGCCAGCAAGGGGACAGGACAGTCTGAAGCTTTCTTT. This encodes CASKGTGQSEAFF. The variable domain in full, with the rest retrieved from reference TRBV7-9 and TRBJ1-1, is DTGVSQNPRHKITKRGQNVTFRCDPISEHNRLYWYRQTLGQGPEFLTYFQNEAQLEKSRLLSDRFSAERPKGSFSTLEIQRTEQGDSAMYLCASKGTGQSEAFFGQGTRLTVV.